This T cell receptor beta chain was documented in a study of cytomegalovirus exposure and HLA in healthy donors. Study summary: An early release of data contained 70 million to 95 million unique TCRs, which came from HLA-typed donors. Findings and caveats of the study: An observed cluster of highly shared sequence variants was recorded as a likely sequencing artifact.

In germline, CDR1 is SGHNT, CDR2 YYREEE (reference sequence). CDR3 length: 14 residues. V lost 4 bases and J 7 bases, leaving 14 bases between the germline ends. The PCR was carried out with 60 Vbeta primers and 13 Jbeta primers. As originally analysed: Around 11 million of around 85 million unique TCR beta chains were shared, per a later count. Sequencing used immunoSEQ multiplex PCR; TCRdb keeps in-frame clones, though not all of them. Clone size and V and J calls were adopted from that table, with D and trimming inferred from the DNA. The sample lists around 120,000 clones; under 80% were seen once. About this clone itself: Its antigen is not identified.

The V call is TRBV5-4, the J call TRBJ1-4; the D gene is possibly TRBD1 (6 bases). The sequenced sample consisted of PBMCs. This receptor was taken from a man between 60 and 75 years old in good health and CMV-seropositive. CDR3 sequence (DNA): TGTGCCAGCAGCGCCCAGGGGAGAACTGAAAAACTGTTTTTT. Translated, it gives CASSAQGRTEKLFF.